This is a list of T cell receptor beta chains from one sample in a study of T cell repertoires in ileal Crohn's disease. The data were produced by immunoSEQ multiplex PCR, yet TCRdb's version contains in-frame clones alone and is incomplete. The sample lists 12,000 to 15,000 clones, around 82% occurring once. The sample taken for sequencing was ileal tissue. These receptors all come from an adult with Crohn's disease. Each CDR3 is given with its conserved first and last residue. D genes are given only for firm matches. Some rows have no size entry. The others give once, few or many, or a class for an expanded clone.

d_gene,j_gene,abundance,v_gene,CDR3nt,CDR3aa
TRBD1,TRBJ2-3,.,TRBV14,TGTGCCAGCAGCCATAGGGGGCAACATACGCAGTATTTT,CASSHRGQHTQYF
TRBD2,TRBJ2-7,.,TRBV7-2,TGTGCCAGCAGCTTAGGTACAGCGGGAGGCCCCTACGAGCAGTACTTC,CASSLGTAGGPYEQYF
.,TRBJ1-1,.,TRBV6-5,TGTGCCAGCAGTCCAGGGGTATGGGGGACTGAAGCTTTCTTT,CASSPGVWGTEAFF
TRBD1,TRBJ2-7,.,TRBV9,TGTGCCAGCAGCGCAGGGGGCGCAGGCTCCTACGAGCAGTACTTC,CASSAGGAGSYEQYF
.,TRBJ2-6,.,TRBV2,TGTGCCAGCAGTCCTACCCGAGACAGCTCTGGGGCCAACGTCCTGACTTTC,CASSPTRDSSGANVLTF
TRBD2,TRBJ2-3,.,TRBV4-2,TGTGCCAGCAGCCAACTAGCGGGGATGGGCGCAGATACGCAGTATTTT,CASSQLAGMGADTQYF
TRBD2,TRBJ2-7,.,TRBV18,TGTGCCAGCTCACCAGGGCTAGCGGGGAGCTCCTACGAGCAGTACTTC,CASSPGLAGSSYEQYF
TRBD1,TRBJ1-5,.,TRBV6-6,TGTGCCAGCAGTAGACAGGGGCTCACGGCGGAGCCCCAGCATTTT,CASSRQGLTAEPQHF
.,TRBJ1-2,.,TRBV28,TGTGCCAGCAGGGACACCCTAGGGGTAGGCTACACCTTC,CASRDTLGVGYTF
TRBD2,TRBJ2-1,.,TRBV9,TGTGCCAGCAGCGTTAGGGCGTCTGGGACTAGCGGGGGGAGGTCCTACAATGAGCAGTTCTTC,CASSVRASGTSGGRSYNEQFF
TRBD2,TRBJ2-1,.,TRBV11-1,TGTGCCAGCAGCCAACGAGGAGGACTAGCAGCCTACAATGAGCAGTTCTTC,CASSQRGGLAAYNEQFF
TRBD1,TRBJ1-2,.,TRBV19,TGTGCCAGTACCGGGACAGCCTATGGCTACACCTTC,CASTGTAYGYTF
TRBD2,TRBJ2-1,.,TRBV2,TGTGCCAGCAGTGAACGACTAGCGGGTAACAATGAGCAGTTCTTC,CASSERLAGNNEQFF
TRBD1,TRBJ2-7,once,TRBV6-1,TGTGCCAGCACCTCCGGGACAGGGCTGGCCGAGCAGTACTTC,CASTSGTGLAEQYF
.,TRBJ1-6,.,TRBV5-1,TGCGCCAGCAGACTAGGACAGAATTCACCCCTCCACTTT,CASRLGQNSPLHF
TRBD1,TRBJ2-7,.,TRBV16,TGTGCCAGCAGCCTCTTGGGACAGTTAAACGAGCAGTACTTC,CASSLLGQLNEQYF